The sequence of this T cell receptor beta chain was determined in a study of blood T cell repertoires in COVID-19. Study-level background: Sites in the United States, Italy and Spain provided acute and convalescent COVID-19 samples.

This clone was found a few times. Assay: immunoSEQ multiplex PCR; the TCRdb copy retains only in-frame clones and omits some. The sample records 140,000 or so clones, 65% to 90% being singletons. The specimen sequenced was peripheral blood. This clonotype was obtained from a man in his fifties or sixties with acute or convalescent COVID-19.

The DNA for the CDR3 is TGTGCCAGCAGCATCGGACAGGGGAACACTGAAGCTTTCTTT. Translated, it gives CASSIGQGNTEAFF. The rearrangement uses TRBV13 and TRBJ1-1, with 8 bases lining up with TRBD1. The J segment lost 1 base and the V segment lost 5 bases, leaving 3 bases of the junction unmatched. This CDR3 has 14 amino acids. Germline lookup yields CDR1 PRHDT and CDR2 FYEKMQ (reference sequence).